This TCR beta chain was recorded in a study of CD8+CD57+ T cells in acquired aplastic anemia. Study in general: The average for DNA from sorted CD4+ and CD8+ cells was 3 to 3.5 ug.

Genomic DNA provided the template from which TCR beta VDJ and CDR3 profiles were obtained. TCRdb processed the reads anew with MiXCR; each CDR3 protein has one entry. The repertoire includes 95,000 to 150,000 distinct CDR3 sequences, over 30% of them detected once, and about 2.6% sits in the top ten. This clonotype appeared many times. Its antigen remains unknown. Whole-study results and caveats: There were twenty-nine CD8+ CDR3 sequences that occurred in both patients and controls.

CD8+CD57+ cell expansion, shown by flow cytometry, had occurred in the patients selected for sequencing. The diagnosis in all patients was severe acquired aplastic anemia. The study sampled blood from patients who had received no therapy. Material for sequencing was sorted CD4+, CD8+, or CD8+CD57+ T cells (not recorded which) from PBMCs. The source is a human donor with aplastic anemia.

Written as DNA, the CDR3 is TGCGCCAGCAGCTTCTCGGGGGCCAGAGAAGAGACCCAGTACTTC. This codes for CASSFSGAREETQYF. The chain has TRBV5-1 and TRBJ2-5; D is possibly TRBD1 or TRBD2 (6 bases each). Deletions cut 2 bases from V and 3 bases from J, with 14 bases between. This CDR3 is 15 amino acids long. The germline V gene has CDR1 SGHRS and CDR2 YFSETQ.